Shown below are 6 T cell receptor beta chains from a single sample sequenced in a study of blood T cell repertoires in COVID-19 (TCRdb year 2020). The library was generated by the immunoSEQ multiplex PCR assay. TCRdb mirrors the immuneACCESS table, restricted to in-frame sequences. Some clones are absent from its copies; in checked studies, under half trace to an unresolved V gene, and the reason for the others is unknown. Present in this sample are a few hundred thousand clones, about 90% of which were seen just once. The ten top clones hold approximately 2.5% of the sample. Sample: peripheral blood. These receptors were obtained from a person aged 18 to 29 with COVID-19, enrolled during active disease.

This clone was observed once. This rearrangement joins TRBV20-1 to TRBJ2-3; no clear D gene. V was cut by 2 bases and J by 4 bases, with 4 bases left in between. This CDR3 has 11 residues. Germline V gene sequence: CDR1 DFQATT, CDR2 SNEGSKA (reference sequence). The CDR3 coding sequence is TGCAGTGCTAGACTGTCAGATACGCAGTATTTT. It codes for CSARLSDTQYF.

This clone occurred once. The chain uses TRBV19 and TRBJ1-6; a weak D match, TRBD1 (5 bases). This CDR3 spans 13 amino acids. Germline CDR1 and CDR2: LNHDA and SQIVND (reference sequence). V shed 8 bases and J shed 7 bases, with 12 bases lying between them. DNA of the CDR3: TGTGCCAGTTCCAGGGTGGGAAATTCACCCCTCCACTTT. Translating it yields CASSRVGNSPLHF. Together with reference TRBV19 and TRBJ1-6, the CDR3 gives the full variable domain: DGGITQSPKYLFRKEGQNVTLSCEQNLNHDAMYWYRQDPGQGLRLIYYSQIVNDFQKGDIAEGYSVSREKKESFPLTVTSAQKNPTAFYLCASSRVGNSPLHFGNGTRLTVT.

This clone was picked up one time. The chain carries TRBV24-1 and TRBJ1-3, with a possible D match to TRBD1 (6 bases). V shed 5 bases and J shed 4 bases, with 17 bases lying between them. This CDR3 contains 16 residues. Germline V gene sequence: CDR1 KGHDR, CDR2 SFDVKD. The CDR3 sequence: CATSVGNRESGNTIYF. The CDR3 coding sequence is TGTGCCACCAGTGTGGGGAACAGGGAATCCGGAAACACCATATATTTT.

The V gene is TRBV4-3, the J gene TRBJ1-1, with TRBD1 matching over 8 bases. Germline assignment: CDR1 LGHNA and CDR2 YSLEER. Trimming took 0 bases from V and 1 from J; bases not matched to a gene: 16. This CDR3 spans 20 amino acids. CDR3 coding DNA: TGCGCCAGCAGCCAAGATTTCTTCTCGGGCAGGGGGCGAGGGAACACTGAAGCTTTCTTT. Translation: CASSQDFFSGRGRGNTEAFF.

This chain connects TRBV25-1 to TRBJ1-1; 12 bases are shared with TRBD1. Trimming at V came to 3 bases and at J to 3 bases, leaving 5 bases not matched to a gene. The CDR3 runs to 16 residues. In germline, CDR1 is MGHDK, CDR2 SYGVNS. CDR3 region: CASSDLGQGAYTEAFF. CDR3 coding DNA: TGTGCCAGCAGTGACCTGGGACAGGGGGCGTACACTGAAGCTTTCTTT. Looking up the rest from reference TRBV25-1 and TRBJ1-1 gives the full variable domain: EADIYQTPRYLVIGTGKKITLECSQTMGHDKMYWYQQDPGMELHLIHYSYGVNSTEKGDLSSESTVSRIRTEHFPLTLESARPSHTSQYLCASSDLGQGAYTEAFFGQGTRLTVV.

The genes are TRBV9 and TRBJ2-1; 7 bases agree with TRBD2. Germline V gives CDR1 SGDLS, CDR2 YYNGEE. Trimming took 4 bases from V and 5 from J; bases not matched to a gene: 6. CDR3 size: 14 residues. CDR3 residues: CASSRAGTDNEQFF. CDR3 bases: TGTGCCAGCAGCAGAGCGGGGACCGACAATGAGCAGTTCTTC. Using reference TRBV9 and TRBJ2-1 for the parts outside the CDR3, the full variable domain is DSGVTQTPKHLITATGQRVTLRCSPRSGDLSVYWYQQSLDQGLQFLIQYYNGEERAKGNILERFSAQQFPDLHSELNLSSLELGDSALYFCASSRAGTDNEQFFGPGTRLTVL.